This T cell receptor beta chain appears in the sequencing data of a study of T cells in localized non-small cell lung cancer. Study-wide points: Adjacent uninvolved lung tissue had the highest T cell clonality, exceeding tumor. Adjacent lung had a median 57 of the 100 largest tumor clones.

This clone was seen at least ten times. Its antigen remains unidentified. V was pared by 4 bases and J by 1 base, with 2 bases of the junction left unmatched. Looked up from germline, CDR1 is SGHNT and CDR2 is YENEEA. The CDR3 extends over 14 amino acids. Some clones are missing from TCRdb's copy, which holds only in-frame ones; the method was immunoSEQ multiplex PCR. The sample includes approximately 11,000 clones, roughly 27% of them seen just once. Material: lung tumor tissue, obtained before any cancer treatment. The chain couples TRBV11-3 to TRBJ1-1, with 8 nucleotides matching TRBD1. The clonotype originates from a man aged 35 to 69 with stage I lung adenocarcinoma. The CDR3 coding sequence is TGTGCCAGCAGCTCGACAGGGGAGAACACTGAAGCTTTCTTT. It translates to CASSSTGENTEAFF. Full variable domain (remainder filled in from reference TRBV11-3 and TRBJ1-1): EAGVVQSPRYKIIEKKQPVAFWCNPISGHNTLYWYLQNLGQGPELLIRYENEEAVDDSQLPKDRFSAERLKGVDSTLKIQPAELGDSAVYLCASSSTGENTEAFFGQGTRLTVV.